This TCR beta chain was sequenced in a study of blood T cell repertoires in COVID-19. Cohort 3 recovered donors had two negative PCRs, clearance, or symptom resolution. CDR3 size: 15 residues. The V end was cut by 7 bases, the J end by 0 bases, with 16 bases between. Per germline, CDR1 MGHRA and CDR2 YSYEKL. Method: immunoSEQ multiplex PCR; TCRdb's copy keeps in-frame clones and lacks some. The sample has a few hundred thousand clones; 80% to 90% are singletons. This sequence joins TRBV4-1 and TRBJ2-7, with D tentatively TRBD2 (6 bases). Sample: PBMCs or T cells enriched from blood (not recorded which). The receptor was isolated from a man aged 25 to 40 who had recovered from COVID-19. The CDR3 sequence is CASTSGLLSSYEQYF. The DNA for the CDR3 is TGCGCCAGCACCTCGGGACTTTTGAGCTCCTACGAGCAGTACTTC.